This TCR beta chain was recovered during a study of beta chain features in type 1 diabetes. The entirety of the isolated RNA underwent reverse transcription, so expressed TCRB transcripts were sequenced. The protocol was immunoSEQ multiplex PCR, while the TCRdb copy is restricted to in-frame clones and leaves out a portion. The sample has some 220,000 clones, roughly a tenth seen once. The CDR3 is 13 residues long. Trimming took off 2 bases at V and 1 base at J, with 5 bases between the two ends. Germline V gene data show CDR1 as MNHEY and CDR2 as SMNVEV (reference sequence). Remarks on this clone: This sample also contains other DNA sequences that code for the same CDR3.

Each population that was sorted was more than 95% pure. V usage is TRBV27 and J usage is TRBJ1-1; D remains unclear. This clonotype was obtained from a man aged 18 to 30 in good health. The sequencing sample was made of central memory CD4+ T cells from blood. In DNA, the CDR3 is TGTGCCAGCAGTTTACGACAGAACACTGAAGCTTTCTTT. It codes for CASSLRQNTEAFF.